This TCR beta chain was sequenced for a study of T cell changes during pregnancy in multiple sclerosis. The repertoire was sequenced with immunoSEQ multiplex PCR; TCRdb's copy has only in-frame clones and lacks some. This table holds around 100,000 clones, more than 90% found once. The length of the CDR3 is 15 residues. Trimming cost V 4 bases and J 7 bases; bases outside gene matches: 7. Germline-derived CDR1 and CDR2 are SGHNT and YYREEE (reference sequence). The TCR originated in a female donor with multiple sclerosis, enrolled in a pregnancy study. Sequenced material: peripheral blood, taken in the second trimester of pregnancy. This chain links TRBV5-4 with TRBJ2-7; 14 bases map to TRBD2. CDR3 protein: CASSPGTSGSWEQYF. The CDR3 region has the DNA TGTGCCAGCAGCCCGGGGACTAGCGGGAGTTGGGAGCAGTACTTC.